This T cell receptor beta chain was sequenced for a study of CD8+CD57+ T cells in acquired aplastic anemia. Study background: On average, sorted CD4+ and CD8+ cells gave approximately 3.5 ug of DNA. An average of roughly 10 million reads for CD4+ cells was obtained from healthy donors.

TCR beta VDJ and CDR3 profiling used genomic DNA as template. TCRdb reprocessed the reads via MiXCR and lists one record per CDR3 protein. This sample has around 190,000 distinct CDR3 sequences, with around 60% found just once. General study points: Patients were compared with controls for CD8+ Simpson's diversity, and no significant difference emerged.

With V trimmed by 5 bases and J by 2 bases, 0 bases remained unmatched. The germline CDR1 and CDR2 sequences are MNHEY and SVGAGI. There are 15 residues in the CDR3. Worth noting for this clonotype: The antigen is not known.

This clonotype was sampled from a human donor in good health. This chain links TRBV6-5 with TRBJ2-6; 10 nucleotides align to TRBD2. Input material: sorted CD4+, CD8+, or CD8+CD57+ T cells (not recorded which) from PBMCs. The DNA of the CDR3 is TGTGCCAGCAGTAGCGGGGGGGCTGGGGCCAACGTCCTGACTTTC. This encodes CASSSGGAGANVLTF.